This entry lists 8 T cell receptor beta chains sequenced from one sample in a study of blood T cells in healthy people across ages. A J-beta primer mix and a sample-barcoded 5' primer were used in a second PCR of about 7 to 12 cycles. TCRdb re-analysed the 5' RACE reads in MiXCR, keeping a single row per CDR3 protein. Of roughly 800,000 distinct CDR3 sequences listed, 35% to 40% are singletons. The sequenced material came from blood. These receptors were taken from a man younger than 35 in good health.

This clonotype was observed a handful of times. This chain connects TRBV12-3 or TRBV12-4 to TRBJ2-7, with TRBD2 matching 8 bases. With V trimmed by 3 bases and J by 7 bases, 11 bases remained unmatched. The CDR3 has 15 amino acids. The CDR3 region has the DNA TGTGCCAGCAGTTTTTGGACTAGCTCCTACAATGAGCAGTACTTC. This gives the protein CASSFWTSSYNEQYF.

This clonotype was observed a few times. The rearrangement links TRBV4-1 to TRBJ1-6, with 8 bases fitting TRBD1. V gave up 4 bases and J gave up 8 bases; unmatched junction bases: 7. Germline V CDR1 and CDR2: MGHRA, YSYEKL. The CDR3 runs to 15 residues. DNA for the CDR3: TGCGCCAGCAGCCCTCCCGGGACAGGCTATTCACCCCTCCACTTT. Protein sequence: CASSPPGTGYSPLHF.

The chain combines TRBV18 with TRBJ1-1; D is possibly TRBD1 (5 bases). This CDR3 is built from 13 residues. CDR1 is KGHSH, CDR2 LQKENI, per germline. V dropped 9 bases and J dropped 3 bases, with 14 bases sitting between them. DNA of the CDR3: TGTGCCAGTTCAGGGATCGAGGACACTGAAGCTTTCTTT. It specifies CASSGIEDTEAFF.

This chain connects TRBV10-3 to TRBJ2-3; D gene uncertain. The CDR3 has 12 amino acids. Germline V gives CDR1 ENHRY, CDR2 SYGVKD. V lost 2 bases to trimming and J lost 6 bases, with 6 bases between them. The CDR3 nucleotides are TGTGCCATCAGTGAGACTTACGATACGCAGTATTTT. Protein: CAISETYDTQYF.

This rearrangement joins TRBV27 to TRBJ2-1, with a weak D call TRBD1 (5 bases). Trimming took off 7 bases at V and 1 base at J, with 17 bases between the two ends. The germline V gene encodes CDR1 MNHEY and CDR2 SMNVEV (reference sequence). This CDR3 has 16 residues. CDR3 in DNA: TGTGCCAGCACCGAGCGCCCGAGACAGTCCTACAATGAGCAGTTCTTC. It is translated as CASTERPRQSYNEQFF.

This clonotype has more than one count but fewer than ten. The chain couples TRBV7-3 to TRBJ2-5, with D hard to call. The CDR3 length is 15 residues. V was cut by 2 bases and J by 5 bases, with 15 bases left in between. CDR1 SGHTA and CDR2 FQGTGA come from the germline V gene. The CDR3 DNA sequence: TGTGCCAGCAGCTTAGGGCAGGTCGAAGGGGAGACCCAGTACTTC. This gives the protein CASSLGQVEGETQYF.

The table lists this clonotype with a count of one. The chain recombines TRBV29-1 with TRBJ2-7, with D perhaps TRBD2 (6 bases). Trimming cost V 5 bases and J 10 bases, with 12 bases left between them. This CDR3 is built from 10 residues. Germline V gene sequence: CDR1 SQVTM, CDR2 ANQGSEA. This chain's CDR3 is CSVTWEAQYF. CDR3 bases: TGCAGCGTTACTTGGGAGGCCCAGTACTTC.

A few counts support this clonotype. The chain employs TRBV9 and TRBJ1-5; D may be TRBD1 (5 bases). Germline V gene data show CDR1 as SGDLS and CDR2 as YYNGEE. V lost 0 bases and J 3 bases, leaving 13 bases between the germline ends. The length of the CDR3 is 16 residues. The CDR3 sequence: CASSVGGRPLNQPQHF. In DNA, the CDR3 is TGTGCCAGCAGCGTAGGGGGCAGACCACTCAATCAGCCCCAGCATTTT.